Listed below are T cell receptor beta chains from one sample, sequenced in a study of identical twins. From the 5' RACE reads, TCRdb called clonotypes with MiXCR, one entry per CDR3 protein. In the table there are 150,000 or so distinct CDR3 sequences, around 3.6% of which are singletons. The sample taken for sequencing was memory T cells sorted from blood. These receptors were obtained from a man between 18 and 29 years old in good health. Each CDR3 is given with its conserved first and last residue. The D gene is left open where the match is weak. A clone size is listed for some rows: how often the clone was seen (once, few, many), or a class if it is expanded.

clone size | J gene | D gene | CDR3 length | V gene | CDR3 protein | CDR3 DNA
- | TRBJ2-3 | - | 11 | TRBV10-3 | CAISSTDTQYF | TGTGCCATATCTAGCACAGATACGCAGTATTTT
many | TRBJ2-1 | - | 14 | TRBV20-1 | CSALPGLTYNEQFF | TGCAGTGCTCTGCCGGGACTCACCTACAATGAGCAGTTCTTC
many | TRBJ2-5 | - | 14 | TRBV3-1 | CASSPGKSIGAQYF | TGTGCCAGCAGCCCAGGGAAATCCATAGGGGCCCAGTACTTC
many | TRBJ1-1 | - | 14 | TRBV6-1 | CASNPTSMNTEAFF | TGTGCCAGCAACCCCACGAGCATGAACACTGAAGCTTTCTTT
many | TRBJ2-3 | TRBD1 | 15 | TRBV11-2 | CASSSRGQGADTQYF | TGTGCCAGCAGCTCCCGGGGACAGGGTGCAGATACGCAGTATTTT
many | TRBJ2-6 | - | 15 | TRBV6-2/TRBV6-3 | CASSYDYRGANVLTF | TGTGCCAGCAGTTATGACTATCGTGGGGCCAACGTCCTGACTTTC
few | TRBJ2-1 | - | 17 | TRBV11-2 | CASSSVTGPHYLNEQFF | TGTGCCAGCAGTTCGGTGACGGGACCCCACTACCTCAATGAGCAGTTCTTC
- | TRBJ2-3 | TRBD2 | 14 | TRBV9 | CASSDGTITDTQYF | TGTGCCAGCAGCGACGGGACTATCACAGATACGCAGTATTTT
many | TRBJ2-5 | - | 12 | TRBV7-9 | CASSSLGETQYF | TGTGCCAGCAGCTCCCTTGGTGAGACCCAGTACTTC
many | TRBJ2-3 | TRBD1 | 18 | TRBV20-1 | CSARDLTRGQGEADTQYF | TGCAGTGCTAGAGATCTGACAAGGGGACAGGGTGAGGCAGATACGCAGTATTTT
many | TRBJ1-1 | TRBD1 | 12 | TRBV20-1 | CSAQTGEVEAFF | TGCAGTGCCCAAACAGGGGAAGTTGAAGCTTTCTTT
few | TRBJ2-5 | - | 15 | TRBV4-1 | CASSQGPQGLETQYF | TGCGCCAGCAGCCAAGGCCCCCAGGGGTTAGAGACCCAGTACTTC
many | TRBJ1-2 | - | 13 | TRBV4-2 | CASSPVGNYGYTF | TGTGCCAGCAGCCCAGTGGGAAACTATGGCTACACCTTC
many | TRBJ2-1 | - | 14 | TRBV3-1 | CASSQEQNFNEQFF | TGTGCCAGCAGCCAAGAACAGAACTTCAATGAGCAGTTCTTC
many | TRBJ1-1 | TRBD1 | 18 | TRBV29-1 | CSVEDNTGGKGWNTEAFF | TGCAGCGTTGAAGATAATACAGGGGGTAAGGGCTGGAACACTGAAGCTTTCTTT
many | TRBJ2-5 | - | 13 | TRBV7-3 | CASSLYVGETQYF | TGTGCCAGCAGCTTGTATGTGGGGGAGACCCAGTACTTC
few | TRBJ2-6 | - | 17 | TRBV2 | CASRRRTVPAGANVLTF | TGTGCCAGCAGAAGAAGGACAGTCCCCGCTGGGGCCAACGTCCTGACTTTC
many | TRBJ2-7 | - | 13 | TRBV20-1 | CSAIWRASYEQYF | TGCAGTGCTATCTGGCGGGCCTCCTACGAGCAGTACTTC
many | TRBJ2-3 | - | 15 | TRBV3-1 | CASSQGIGRTDTQYF | TGTGCCAGCAGCCAAGGAATCGGGAGAACAGATACGCAGTATTTT
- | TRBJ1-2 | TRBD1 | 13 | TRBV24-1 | CATSQGQDYGYTF | TGTGCCACCAGCCAGGGACAGGATTATGGCTACACCTTC
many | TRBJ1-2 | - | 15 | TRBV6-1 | CASSPRGARYYGYTF | TGTGCCAGCAGCCCGCGAGGGGCCCGATACTATGGCTACACCTTC
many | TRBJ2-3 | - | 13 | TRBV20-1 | CSATSGGTDTQYF | TGCAGTGCCACCTCGGGGGGCACAGATACGCAGTATTTT
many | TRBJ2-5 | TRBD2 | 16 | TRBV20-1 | CSARTSGKRYQETQYF | TGCAGTGCTAGGACTAGCGGGAAAAGGTACCAAGAGACCCAGTACTTC
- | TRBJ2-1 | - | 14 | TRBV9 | CASSVSSGYNEQFF | TGTGCCAGCAGCGTAAGTTCAGGTTACAATGAGCAGTTCTTC
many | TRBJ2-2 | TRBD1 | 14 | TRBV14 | CASSRDRGIGELFF | TGTGCCAGCAGCCGGGACAGGGGAATCGGGGAGCTGTTTTTT
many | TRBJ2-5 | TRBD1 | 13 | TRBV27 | CASRTGGEETQYF | TGTGCCAGCCGGACAGGGGGCGAAGAGACCCAGTACTTC
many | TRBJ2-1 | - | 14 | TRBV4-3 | CASSHNGGLDEQFF | TGCGCCAGCAGCCATAACGGGGGACTTGATGAGCAGTTCTTC
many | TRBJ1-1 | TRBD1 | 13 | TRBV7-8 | CASTTGGGTEAFF | TGTGCCAGCACGACAGGGGGAGGCACTGAAGCTTTCTTT
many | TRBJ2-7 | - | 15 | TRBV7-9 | CASSLGWLYSYEQYF | TGTGCCAGCAGCTTAGGTTGGCTCTATAGCTACGAGCAGTACTTC
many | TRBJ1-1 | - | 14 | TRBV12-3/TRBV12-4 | CAITTRRGSTEAFF | TGTGCCATTACTACGAGACGGGGTAGCACTGAAGCTTTCTTT
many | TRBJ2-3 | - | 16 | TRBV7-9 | CASSLGGTLNQDTQYF | TGTGCCAGCAGCTTGGGTGGGACTCTGAATCAGGATACGCAGTATTTT
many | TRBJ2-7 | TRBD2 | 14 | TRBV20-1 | CSARSSGLSYEQYF | TGCAGTGCTAGATCTAGCGGGCTGTCCTACGAGCAGTACTTC
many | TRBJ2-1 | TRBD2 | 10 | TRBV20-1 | CRAGGAEQFF | TGCAGAGCGGGAGGGGCTGAGCAGTTCTTC
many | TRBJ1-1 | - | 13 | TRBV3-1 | CASSQGTSGRAFF | TGTGCCAGCAGCCAAGGAACATCAGGGAGAGCTTTCTTT